The 14 T cell receptor beta chains below all came from one sample that was sequenced in a study of shared clonotypes between healthy human individuals. Repertoires were generated with immunoSEQ multiplex PCR, while TCRdb's copy carries only in-frame clones and drops some. Found here are over a million clones, approximately 68% of them singletons; the top ten hold about 1.5%. Sequences were obtained from memory CD4+ T cells sorted from blood. Described subset: CD45RA-negative fraction. All receptors derive from a man between 18 and 35 years old in good health.

This chain uses TRBV6-6 with TRBJ2-3; no reliable D call. The germline CDR1 and CDR2 sequences are MNHNY and SVGAGI (reference sequence). The CDR3 is 16 residues long. Deletions cut 6 bases from V and 4 bases from J, with 20 bases between. Here the CDR3 DNA reads TGTGCCAGCAGCCTGAGAGAGAGTAGAGCCTCAGATACGCAGTATTTT. Translated, it gives CASSLRESRASDTQYF.

In this sample, this clone turned up a few times. The chain has TRBV11-2 and TRBJ2-7; 7 bases line up with TRBD1. Unmatched junction bases numbered 8, after V lost 6 bases and J lost 0 bases. From germline, CDR1 is SGHAT and CDR2 FQNNGV. The CDR3 sequence is 15 residues long. CDR3 amino acids: CASRAATGTSYEQYF. CDR3 nucleotides: TGTGCCAGCAGGGCTGCGACAGGGACCTCCTACGAGCAGTACTTC.

This clone was seen a single time. V and J are TRBV2 and TRBJ1-1; a possible D gene is TRBD1 (6 bases). V lost 10 bases and J lost 1, with 13 bases in between. CDR1 and CDR2 from the germline V gene are SNHLY and FYNNEI. The CDR3 runs to 13 residues. CDR3 region: CATRGGANTEAFF. As DNA, the CDR3 is TGTGCCACCCGGGGGGGGGCGAACACTGAAGCTTTCTTT.

The V and J genes are TRBV4-2 and TRBJ1-6, with no clear D. The V end lost 1 base, the J end lost 7 bases, and 8 bases lay between the germline ends. This CDR3 is 14 amino acids long. CDR1 and CDR2 from the germline V gene are LGHNA and YNFKEQ. The CDR3 region is CASSQALGNSPLHF. In DNA form, the CDR3 reads TGTGCCAGCAGCCAAGCTCTGGGGAATTCACCCCTCCACTTT.

CDR3 DNA: TGTGCCAGCAGCTTAGATTTCGGCAATCAGCCCCAGCATTTT. It is translated as CASSLDFGNQPQHF. The chain links TRBV11-2 to TRBJ1-5; no definite D call. V was trimmed by 0 bases and J by 2 bases, leaving 5 bases between them. The CDR3 length is 14 residues. Per germline, CDR1 SGHAT and CDR2 FQNNGV.

The chain has TRBV11-2 and TRBJ2-5; D possibly uses TRBD1 or TRBD2 (5 bases each). V was pared by 1 base and J by 5 bases, with 8 bases between. The CDR3 runs 13 residues. The V gene's germline CDR1 is SGHAT and CDR2 FQNNGV. The CDR3 reads CASSLAGTETQYF. In DNA form, the CDR3 reads TGTGCCAGCAGCTTAGCTGGGACCGAGACCCAGTACTTC.

The chain has TRBV2 and TRBJ2-3; possibly TRBD1 for D (7 bases). The CDR3 runs 22 residues. Germline-derived CDR1 and CDR2 are SNHLY and FYNNEI. V lost 8 bases and J lost 4, with 40 bases in between. Here the CDR3 DNA reads TGTGCCAGCGAGGAGGGCCAATCCAGTCTTTGGGACAGCCGTTTGCGGGCAGATACGCAGTATTTT. Amino acids: CASEEGQSSLWDSRLRADTQYF. Full variable domain (remainder filled in from reference TRBV2 and TRBJ2-3): EPEVTQTPSHQVTQMGQEVILRCVPISNHLYFYWYRQILGQKVEFLVSFYNNEISEKSEIFDDQFSVERPDGSNFTLKIRSTKLEDSAMYFCASEEGQSSLWDSRLRADTQYFGPGTRLTVL.

A note on this clone: A much larger clonotype is one base distant, so this may be a read error. The chain links TRBV7-9 to TRBJ2-3; 12 bases map to TRBD2. Losses at the gene ends were 4 bases for V and 0 bases for J; bases not matched to a gene: 2. The CDR3 has 16 residues. Germline V gene sequence: CDR1 SEHNR, CDR2 FQNEAQ (reference sequence). CDR3 DNA sequence: TGTGCCAGCAGCTCAGGACTAGCGGGGAGCACAGATACGCAGTATTTT. Translated, it gives CASSSGLAGSTDTQYF.

Only a few counts were recorded for this clone. This rearrangement joins TRBV5-1 to TRBJ2-2; the D is unclear. The V and J ends lost 2 bases and 8 bases respectively, with 16 bases between them. Germline CDR1 is SGHRS and CDR2 is YFSETQ. This CDR3 is 15 amino acids long. CDR3 loop: CASSFELFSSGELFF. The CDR3 DNA follows: TGCGCCAGCAGCTTTGAGTTATTCTCCTCGGGGGAGCTGTTTTTT.

Comments on this clone: Other DNA sequences in this specimen translate into the identical CDR3. This rearrangement joins TRBV18 to TRBJ1-2; possibly TRBD1 for D (5 bases). This CDR3 comprises 13 residues. Trimming stripped 3 bases from V and 2 bases from J, with 7 bases between. Looked up from germline, CDR1 is KGHSH and CDR2 is LQKENI. The DNA of the CDR3 is TGTGCCAGCTCACCGGAGGGGAACTATGGCTACACCTTC. It encodes CASSPEGNYGYTF.

A single count supports this clone. This chain uses TRBV27 with TRBJ2-3; 7 bases match TRBD1. CDR3 size: 14 residues. Germline loops: CDR1 MNHEY, CDR2 SMNVEV (reference sequence). Trimming cost V 6 bases and J 5 bases; bases outside gene matches: 8. The CDR3 region has the DNA TGTGCCAGCAGGGGGACAGCCCGTGGAGATACGCAGTATTTT. This encodes CASRGTARGDTQYF.

J is TRBJ1-6 and V is TRBV28; weak D call: TRBD1 (5 bases). Trimming left V 1 base short and J 9 bases short, with 10 bases between. This CDR3 has 14 residues. Germline V gives CDR1 MDHEN, CDR2 SYDVKM. CDR3 in DNA: TGTGCCAGCAGTTTATCTGGGGGTAGTTCACCCCTCCACTTT. It is translated as CASSLSGGSSPLHF.

V usage is TRBV6-5 and J usage is TRBJ1-2, with TRBD1 matching 8 bases. The V gene end was trimmed by 6 bases and the J gene end by 3 bases; junction bases not matched to a gene: 9. Germline loops: CDR1 MNHEY, CDR2 SVGAGI. CDR3 length: 15 residues. CDR3 sequence: CASRNTGTGHYGYTF. Here the CDR3 DNA reads TGTGCCAGCAGGAACACCGGGACAGGACACTATGGCTACACCTTC.

This clone was counted a few times. The rearrangement joins TRBV5-1 to TRBJ2-7, with 10 bases that match TRBD1. With 4 bases clipped from V and 7 bases from J, the junction kept 8 bases outside the gene matches. The V gene's germline CDR1 is SGHRS and CDR2 YFSETQ. The CDR3 is made up of 14 amino acids. The CDR3 DNA reads as TGCGCCAGCAGCACCGGACAGGGGGTAGAGGAGCAGTACTTC. It translates to CASSTGQGVEEQYF.